This T cell receptor beta chain was retrieved from a study of Graves' ophthalmopathy and Graves' hyperthyroidism. CDR1 is SGHTA and CDR2 is FQGNSA in the germline V gene. This CDR3 spans 15 amino acids. The ends were cut back, 5 bases at V and 5 bases at J, with 19 bases in the middle. Transcripts of RNA were the source for amplifying TCR beta CDR3 regions. Second-round multiplex PCR came after first-round RT-PCR with HTBI primers. Using its own MiXCR run on the multiplex PCR reads, TCRdb lists one record per CDR3 protein. The sample yields 620,000 or so distinct CDR3 sequences, approximately 21% seen once. This clonotype was seen a few times. Its specificity is unknown. General observations from the study: Progression of ophthalmopathy was predicted by the model with roughly 68% sensitivity and 72.22% specificity.

Reliance was placed on clinical symptoms, serum thyroxine, TRAb, thyroid ultrasound and orbital computed tomography for diagnosis. This chain joins TRBV7-2 and TRBJ2-7; a weak D match, TRBD2 (5 bases). This clonotype was sampled from a woman between 18 and 30 years old with stable Graves' hyperthyroidism. Some clones in this sample may be carry-over from other donors' samples. Sequencing was done on a sample of peripheral blood. The CDR3 loop is CASSARGPRVHEQYF. CDR3 nucleotide sequence: TGTGCCAGCAGCGCCCGAGGGCCCCGAGTACACGAGCAGTACTTC.